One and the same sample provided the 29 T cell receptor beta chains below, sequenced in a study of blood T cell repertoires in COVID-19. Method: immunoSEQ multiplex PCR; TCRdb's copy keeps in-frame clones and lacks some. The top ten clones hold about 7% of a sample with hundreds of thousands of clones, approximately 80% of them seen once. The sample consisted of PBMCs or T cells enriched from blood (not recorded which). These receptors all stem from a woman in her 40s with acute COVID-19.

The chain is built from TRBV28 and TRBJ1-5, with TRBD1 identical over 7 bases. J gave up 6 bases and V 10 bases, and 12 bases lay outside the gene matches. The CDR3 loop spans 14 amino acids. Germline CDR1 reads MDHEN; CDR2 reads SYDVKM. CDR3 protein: CATVETGSGQPQHF. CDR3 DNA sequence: TGTGCCACCGTAGAGACAGGGTCGGGTCAGCCCCAGCATTTT.

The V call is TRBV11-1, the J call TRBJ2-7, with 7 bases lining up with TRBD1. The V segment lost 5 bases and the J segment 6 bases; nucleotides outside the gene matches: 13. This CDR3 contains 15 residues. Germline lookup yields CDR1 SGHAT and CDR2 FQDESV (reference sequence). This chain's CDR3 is CASSANRGGFSEQYF. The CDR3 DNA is TGTGCCAGCAGCGCCAACAGGGGTGGGTTCTCCGAGCAGTACTTC.

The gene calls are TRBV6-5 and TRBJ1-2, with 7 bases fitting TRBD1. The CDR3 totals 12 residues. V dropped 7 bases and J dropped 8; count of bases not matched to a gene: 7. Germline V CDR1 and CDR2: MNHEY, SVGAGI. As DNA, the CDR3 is TGTGCCAGCAAAGGGGGCACGACAGGCTACACCTTC. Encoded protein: CASKGGTTGYTF.

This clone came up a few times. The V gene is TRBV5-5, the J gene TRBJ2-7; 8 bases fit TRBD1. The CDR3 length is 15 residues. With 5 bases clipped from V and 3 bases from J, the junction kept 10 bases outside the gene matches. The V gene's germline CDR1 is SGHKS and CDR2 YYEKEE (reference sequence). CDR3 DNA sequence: TGTGCCAGCAGATTAGCCGGGACAGGACACTACGAGCAGTACTTC. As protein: CASRLAGTGHYEQYF.

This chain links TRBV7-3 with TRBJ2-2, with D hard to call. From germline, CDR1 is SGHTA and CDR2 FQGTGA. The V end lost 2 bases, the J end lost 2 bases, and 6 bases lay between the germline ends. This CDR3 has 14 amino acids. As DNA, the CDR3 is TGTGCCAGCAGCTTACAACAAAACACCGGGGAGCTGTTTTTT. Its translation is CASSLQQNTGELFF. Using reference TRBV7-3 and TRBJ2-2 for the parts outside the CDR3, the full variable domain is GAGVSQTPSNKVTEKGKYVELRCDPISGHTALYWYRQSLGQGPEFLIYFQGTGAADDSGLPNDRFFAVRPEGSVSTLKIQRTERGDSAVYLCASSLQQNTGELFFGEGSRLTVL.

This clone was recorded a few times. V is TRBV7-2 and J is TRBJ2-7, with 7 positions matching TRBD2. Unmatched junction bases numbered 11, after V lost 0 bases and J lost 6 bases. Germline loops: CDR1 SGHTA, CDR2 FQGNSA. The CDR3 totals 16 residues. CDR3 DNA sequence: TGTGCCAGCAGCTTAGCGGGGACGGGAGGAGGATCCGAGCAGTACTTC. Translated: CASSLAGTGGGSEQYF.

CDR3 sequence reads: CATDTGQGFGTEAFF. CDR3 coding DNA: TGTGCCACCGACACGGGACAGGGATTTGGCACTGAAGCTTTCTTT. The gene calls are TRBV25-1 and TRBJ1-1, with 9 positions matching TRBD1. This CDR3 contains 15 residues. Trimming at V came to 10 bases and at J to 4 bases, leaving 13 bases not matched to a gene. Germline V gene sequence: CDR1 MGHDK, CDR2 SYGVNS.

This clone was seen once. CDR3 DNA: TGCGCCAGCAGCAGGACCCAGGGGGCCGGGGAGCTGTTTTTT. Protein sequence: CASSRTQGAGELFF. V usage is TRBV5-1 and J usage is TRBJ2-2, with TRBD1 matching over 7 bases. The CDR3 runs to 14 residues. Germline loops: CDR1 SGHRS, CDR2 YFSETQ. With V trimmed by 4 bases and J by 6 bases, 6 bases remained unmatched.

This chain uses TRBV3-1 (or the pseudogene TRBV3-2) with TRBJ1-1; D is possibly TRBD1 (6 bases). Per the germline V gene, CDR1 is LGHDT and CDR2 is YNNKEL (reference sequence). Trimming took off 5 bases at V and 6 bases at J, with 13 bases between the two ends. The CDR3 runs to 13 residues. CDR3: CASSSSEGAEAFF. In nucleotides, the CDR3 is TGTGCCAGCAGCTCCTCCGAGGGGGCTGAAGCTTTCTTT.

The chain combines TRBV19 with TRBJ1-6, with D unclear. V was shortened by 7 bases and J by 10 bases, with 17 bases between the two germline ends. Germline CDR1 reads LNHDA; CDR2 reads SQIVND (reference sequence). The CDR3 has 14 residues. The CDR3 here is CASTSGERVSPLHF. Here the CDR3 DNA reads TGTGCCAGTACCTCTGGCGAGAGGGTGTCACCCCTCCACTTT.

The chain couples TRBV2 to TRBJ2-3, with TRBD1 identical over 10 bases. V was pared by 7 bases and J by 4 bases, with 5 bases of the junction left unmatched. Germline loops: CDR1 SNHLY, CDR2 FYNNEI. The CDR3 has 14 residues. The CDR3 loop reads CASNRDRGADTQYF. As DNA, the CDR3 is TGTGCCAGCAACCGGGACAGGGGTGCAGATACGCAGTATTTT.

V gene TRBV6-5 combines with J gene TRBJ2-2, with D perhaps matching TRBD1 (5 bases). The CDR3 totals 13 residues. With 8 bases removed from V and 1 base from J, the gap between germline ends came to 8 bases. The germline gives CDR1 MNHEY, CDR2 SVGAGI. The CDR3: CASGTGNTGELFF. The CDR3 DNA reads TGTGCCAGCGGAACAGGGAACACCGGGGAGCTGTTTTTT.

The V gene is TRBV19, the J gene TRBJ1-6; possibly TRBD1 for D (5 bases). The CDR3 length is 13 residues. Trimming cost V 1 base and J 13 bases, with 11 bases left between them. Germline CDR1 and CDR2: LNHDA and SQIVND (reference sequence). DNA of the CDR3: TGTGCCAGTAGTATAGGGGGCGGTTTTCCCCTCCACTTT. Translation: CASSIGGGFPLHF. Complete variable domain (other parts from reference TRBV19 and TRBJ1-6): DGGITQSPKYLFRKEGQNVTLSCEQNLNHDAMYWYRQDPGQGLRLIYYSQIVNDFQKGDIAEGYSVSREKKESFPLTVTSAQKNPTAFYLCASSIGGGFPLHFGNGTRLTVT.

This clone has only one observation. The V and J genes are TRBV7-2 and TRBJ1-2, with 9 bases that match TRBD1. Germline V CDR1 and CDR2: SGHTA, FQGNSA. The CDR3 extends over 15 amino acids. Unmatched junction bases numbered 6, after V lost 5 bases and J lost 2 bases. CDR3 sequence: CASSQRTGANYGYTF. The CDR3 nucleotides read TGTGCCAGCAGCCAAAGGACAGGGGCCAACTATGGCTACACCTTC.

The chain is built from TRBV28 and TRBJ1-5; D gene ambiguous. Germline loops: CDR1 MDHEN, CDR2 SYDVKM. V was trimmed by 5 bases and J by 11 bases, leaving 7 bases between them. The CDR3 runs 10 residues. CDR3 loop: CASSGPTQHF. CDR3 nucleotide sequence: TGTGCCAGCAGTGGCCCCACCCAGCATTTT. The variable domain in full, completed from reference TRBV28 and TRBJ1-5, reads DVKVTQSSRYLVKRTGEKVFLECVQDMDHENMFWYRQDPGLGLRLIYFSYDVKMKEKGDIPEGYSVSREKKERFSLILESASTNQTSMYLCASSGPTQHFGDGTRLSIL.

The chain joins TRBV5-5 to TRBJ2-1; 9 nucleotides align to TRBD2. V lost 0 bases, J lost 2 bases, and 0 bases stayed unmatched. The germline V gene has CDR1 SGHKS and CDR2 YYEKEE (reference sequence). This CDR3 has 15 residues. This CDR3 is CASSLGLAAYNEQFF. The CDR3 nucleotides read TGTGCCAGCAGCTTGGGACTAGCGGCCTACAATGAGCAGTTCTTC.

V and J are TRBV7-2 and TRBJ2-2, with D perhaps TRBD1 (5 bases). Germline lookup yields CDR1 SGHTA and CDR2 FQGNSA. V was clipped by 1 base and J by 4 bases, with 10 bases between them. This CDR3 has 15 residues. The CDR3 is CASSLGGSGTGELFF. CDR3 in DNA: TGTGCCAGCAGCTTAGGGGGCTCGGGCACCGGGGAGCTGTTTTTT. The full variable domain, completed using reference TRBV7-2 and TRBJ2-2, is GAGVSQSPSNKVTEKGKDVELRCDPISGHTALYWYRQSLGQGLEFLIYFQGNSAPDKSGLPSDRFSAERTGGSVSTLTIQRTQQEDSAVYLCASSLGGSGTGELFFGEGSRLTVL.

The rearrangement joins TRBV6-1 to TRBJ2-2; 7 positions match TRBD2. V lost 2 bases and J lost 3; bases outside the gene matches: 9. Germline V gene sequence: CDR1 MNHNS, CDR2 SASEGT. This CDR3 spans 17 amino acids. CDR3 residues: CASSESFVAGDTGELFF. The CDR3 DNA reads TGTGCCAGCAGTGAATCTTTTGTTGCGGGAGACACCGGGGAGCTGTTTTTT.

This CDR3 is CASGGRGRNQPQHF. The CDR3 DNA reads as TGTGCCAGCGGGGGTCGAGGGAGGAATCAGCCCCAGCATTTT. The chain employs TRBV2 and TRBJ1-5; perhaps TRBD1 as D (5 bases). The germline gives CDR1 SNHLY, CDR2 FYNNEI. The CDR3 contains 14 residues. Trimming took off 8 bases at V and 4 bases at J, with 15 bases between the two ends.

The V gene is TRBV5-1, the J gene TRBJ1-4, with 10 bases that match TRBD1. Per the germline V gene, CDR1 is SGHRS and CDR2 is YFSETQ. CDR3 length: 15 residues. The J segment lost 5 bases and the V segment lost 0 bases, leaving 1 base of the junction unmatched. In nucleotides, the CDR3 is TGCGCCAGCAGCTTGGGGGACAGGGGAAATGAAAAACTGTTTTTT. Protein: CASSLGDRGNEKLFF.

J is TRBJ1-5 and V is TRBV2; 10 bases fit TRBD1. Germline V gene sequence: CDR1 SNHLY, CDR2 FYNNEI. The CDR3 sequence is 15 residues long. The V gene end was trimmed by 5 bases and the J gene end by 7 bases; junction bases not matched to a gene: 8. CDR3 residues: CASSQDRGYGQPQHF. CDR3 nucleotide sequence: TGTGCCAGCAGTCAGGACAGGGGGTACGGGCAGCCCCAGCATTTT.

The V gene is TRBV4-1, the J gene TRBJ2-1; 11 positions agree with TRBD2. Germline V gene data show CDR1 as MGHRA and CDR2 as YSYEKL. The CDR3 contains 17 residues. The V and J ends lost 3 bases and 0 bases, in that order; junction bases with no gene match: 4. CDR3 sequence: CASSQTSGESSYNEQFF. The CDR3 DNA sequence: TGCGCCAGCAGCCAGACTAGCGGGGAGAGCTCCTACAATGAGCAGTTCTTC.

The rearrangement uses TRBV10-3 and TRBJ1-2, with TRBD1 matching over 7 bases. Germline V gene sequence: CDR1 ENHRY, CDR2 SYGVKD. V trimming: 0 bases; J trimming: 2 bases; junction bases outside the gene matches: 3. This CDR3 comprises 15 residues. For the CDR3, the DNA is TGTGCCATCAGTGAGTCTGGGACAGACAACTATGGCTACACCTTC. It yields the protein CAISESGTDNYGYTF.

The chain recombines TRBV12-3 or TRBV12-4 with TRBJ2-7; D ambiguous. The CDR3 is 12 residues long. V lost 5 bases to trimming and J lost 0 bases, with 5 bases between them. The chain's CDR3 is CASSTDSYEQYF. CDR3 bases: TGTGCCAGCAGTACAGACTCCTACGAGCAGTACTTC.

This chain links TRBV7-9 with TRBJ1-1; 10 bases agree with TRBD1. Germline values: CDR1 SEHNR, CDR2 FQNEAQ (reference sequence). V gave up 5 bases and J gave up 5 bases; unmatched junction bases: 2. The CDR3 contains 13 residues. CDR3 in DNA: TGTGCCAGCAGCCGGGACAGGGGTACTGAAGCTTTCTTT. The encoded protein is CASSRDRGTEAFF.

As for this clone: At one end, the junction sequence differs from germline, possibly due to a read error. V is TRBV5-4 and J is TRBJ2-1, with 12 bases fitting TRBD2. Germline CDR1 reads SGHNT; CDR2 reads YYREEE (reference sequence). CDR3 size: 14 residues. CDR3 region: CASSLGTSGVLGVF. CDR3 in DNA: TGTGCCAGCAGCTTGGGGACTAGCGGGGTGTTAGGGGTCTTC.

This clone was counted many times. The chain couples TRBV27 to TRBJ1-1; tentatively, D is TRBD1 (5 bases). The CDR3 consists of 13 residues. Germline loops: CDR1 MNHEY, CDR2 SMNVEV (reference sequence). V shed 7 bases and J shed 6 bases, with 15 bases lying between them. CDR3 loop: CASTSLSRAEAFF. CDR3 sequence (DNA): TGTGCCAGCACAAGTCTCAGCAGGGCTGAAGCTTTCTTT.

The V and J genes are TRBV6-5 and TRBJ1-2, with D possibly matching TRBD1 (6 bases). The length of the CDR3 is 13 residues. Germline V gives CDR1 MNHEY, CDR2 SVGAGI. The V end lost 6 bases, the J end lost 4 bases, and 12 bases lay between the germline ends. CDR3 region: CASRETGGYGYTF. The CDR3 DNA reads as TGTGCCAGCAGGGAGACAGGAGGCTATGGCTACACCTTC.

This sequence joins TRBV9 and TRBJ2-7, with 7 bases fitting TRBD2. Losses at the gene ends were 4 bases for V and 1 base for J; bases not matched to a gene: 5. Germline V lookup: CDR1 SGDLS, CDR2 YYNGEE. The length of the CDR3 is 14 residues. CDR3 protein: CASSRASGSYEQYF. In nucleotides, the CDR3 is TGTGCCAGCAGCAGGGCTAGCGGTTCCTACGAGCAGTACTTC.